The clone carrying this TCR beta chain was observed many times. The target antigen is unknown. Researchers made TCR beta libraries by using iRepertoire HTBI primers and running Arm-PCR on CDR3 regions. Using its own MiXCR run on the multiplex PCR reads, TCRdb lists one record per CDR3 protein. The profile covers about 530,000 distinct CDR3 sequences, with roughly 15% appearing a single time and roughly 25% taken by the ten largest. The time point is: newly diagnosed GD, antithyroid drugs for less than 3 months. With RNA extracted from PBMCs as input, the TCR library was made. All patients originated from an endocrinology department located in Xi'an, China. Trimming left V 0 bases short and J 3 bases short, with 10 bases between. The CDR3 is 15 amino acids. The germline V gene encodes CDR1 MNHEY and CDR2 SVGEGT. This entry belongs to a study of regulatory T cells in long-lasting Graves disease. Overall study findings and caveats: Persistent disease preferred TRBV28, TRBJ1-2 and TRBJ2-5.

These sequences were also reported in another study, on T cells in Graves' hyperthyroidism and ophthalmopathy.

The chain carries TRBV6-2 or TRBV6-3 and TRBJ2-3; D remains ambiguous. The sequence derives from a woman aged 35 to 59 with Graves disease. The sequenced sample was peripheral blood mononuclear cells (PBMCs), obtained at new diagnosis, from a patient treated with antithyroid drugs. CDR3 DNA: TGTGCCAGCAGTTACTCGGTGGATCGAACAGATACGCAGTATTTT. Encoded protein: CASSYSVDRTDTQYF.